The rows below give T cell receptor beta chains drawn from one sample of a study of cytomegalovirus exposure and HLA in healthy donors. Assay used: immunoSEQ multiplex PCR; TCRdb lists only in-frame clones, some missing. The sample carries about 120,000 clones, about 68% recorded once. Sequenced input: PBMCs. The receptors were gathered from a woman in her forties in good health and CMV-seropositive. Both conserved end residues are part of each CDR3.

J	V	CDR3
TRBJ1-4	TRBV6-6	CASSYSVGGNEKLFF
TRBJ1-2	TRBV6-5	CASSYSHRDNYGYTF
TRBJ2-7	TRBV2	CASNLPSGYVEQYF
TRBJ2-7	TRBV11-2	CASSGGTGDVNEQYF
TRBJ2-1	TRBV7-2	CASSRATWEGQFYNEQFF
TRBJ2-7	TRBV9	CASSVGGSSGSYEQYF
TRBJ1-1	TRBV18	CASSLSSMTGSMNTEAFF
TRBJ2-3	TRBV4-2	CASSPGLAGGPGTDTQYF
TRBJ2-7	TRBV5-4	CASSWAGGEQYF
TRBJ2-5	TRBV2	CASSGNTPETQYF
TRBJ2-4	TRBV2	CASIESLAKNIQYF
TRBJ2-2	TRBV6-6	CASRTGRTGELFF
TRBJ2-7	TRBV27	CARGRAGGPYEQYF
TRBJ2-5	TRBV5-6	CASSSGLAQETQYF
TRBJ2-1	TRBV6-5	CASGFDRDYQDEQFF
TRBJ1-1	TRBV6-6	CASSYPGDTEAFF
TRBJ2-1	TRBV7-8	CASSNDRGGSYNEQFF
TRBJ2-3	TRBV28	CASSLVWGDTDTQYF
.	TRBV5-4	CASSSLTSVTDEQYF
TRBJ2-3	TRBV19	CASSSGQGGADTQYF
TRBJ1-4	TRBV9	CASSVLGGRNEKLFF
TRBJ1-2	TRBV7-9	CASSLQGAGGYTF